This T cell receptor beta chain was identified in a study of blood T cell repertoires in COVID-19. Study overall: T cells, B-cell-depleted T cells, or PBMCs supplied cDNA or gDNA.

The method was immunoSEQ multiplex PCR; TCRdb's version includes in-frame clones alone and lacks a portion of them. This sample has about 200,000 clones, with about 82% found just once. This clone is a singleton in its sample. The TCR comes from a man between 40 and 49 years old with acute COVID-19. Sequencing input: PBMCs or T cells enriched from blood (not recorded which).

Here the CDR3 DNA reads TGTGCCAGCAGCTTAGCGAGAACGACTAATGAAAAACTGTTTTTT. Translating gives CASSLARTTNEKLFF. The J gene is TRBJ1-4, the V gene TRBV7-6; D is ambiguous. The CDR3 is 15 residues long. CDR1 is SGHVS and CDR2 is FNYEAQ in the germline V gene. Deletions cut 0 bases from V and 2 bases from J, with 7 bases between. Looking up the rest from reference TRBV7-6 and TRBJ1-4 gives the full variable domain: GAGVSQSPRYKVTKRGQDVALRCDPISGHVSLYWYRQALGQGPEFLTYFNYEAQQDKSGLPNDRFSAERPEGSISTLTIQRTEQRDSAMYRCASSLARTTNEKLFFGSGTQLSVL.